This T cell receptor beta chain was sequenced in a study of CD8 T cells in Susac syndrome. When the RNA was reverse transcribed, random hexamers were used with an input of roughly 0.5 to 1 ug. One entry per CDR3 protein results from TCRdb running MiXCR on the immunoSEQ multiplex PCR reads. This sample yields under 200,000 distinct CDR3 sequences, of which around 95% are seen a single time; 0.15% to 0.2% belongs to the top ten. The V gene lost 3 bases and the J gene lost 12 bases, with 12 bases spanning the gap. This CDR3 is built from 12 residues. The V and J genes are TRBV12-3 or TRBV12-4 and TRBJ2-4; no reliable D call. Material for sequencing was CD8+ T cells from PBMCs. The source of this sequence is a human donor with Susac syndrome. CDR3 sequence: CASSFSATNQYF. As DNA, the CDR3 is TGTGCCAGCAGTTTTTCGGCTACAAATCAGTACTTC.